This T cell receptor (beta chain) is drawn from a study of blood T cell repertoires in COVID-19. Study summary: COVID-19 samples collected from the United States, Italy and Spain covered acute and convalescent phases.

Generated by immunoSEQ multiplex PCR, the TCRdb table keeps only in-frame clones and is missing some. The sample includes 120,000 to 150,000 clones, around 82% of them seen just once. This CDR3 comprises 13 residues. CDR1 SGHTA and CDR2 FQGTGA come from the germline V gene. The ends were cut back, 5 bases at V and 10 bases at J, with 12 bases in the middle. This TCR derives from a man aged 60-69 years with active or convalescent COVID-19. Source material: peripheral blood. The V call is TRBV7-3, the J call TRBJ1-6; D not certain. As DNA, the CDR3 is TGTGCCAGCAGCCCCGTTTTTGGCTCACCCCTCCACTTT. Translating gives CASSPVFGSPLHF.